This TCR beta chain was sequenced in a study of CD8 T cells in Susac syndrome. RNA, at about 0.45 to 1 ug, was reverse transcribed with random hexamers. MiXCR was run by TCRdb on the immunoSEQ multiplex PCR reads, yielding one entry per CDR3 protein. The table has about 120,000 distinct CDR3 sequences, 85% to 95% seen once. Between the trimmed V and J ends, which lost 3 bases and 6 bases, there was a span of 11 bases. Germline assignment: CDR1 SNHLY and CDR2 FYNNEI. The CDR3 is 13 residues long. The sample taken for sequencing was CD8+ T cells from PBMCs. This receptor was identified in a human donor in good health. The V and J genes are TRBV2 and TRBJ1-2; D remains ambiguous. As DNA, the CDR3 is TGTGCCAGCAGTGATCTAAAAAGCAATGGCTACACCTTC. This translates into CASSDLKSNGYTF.